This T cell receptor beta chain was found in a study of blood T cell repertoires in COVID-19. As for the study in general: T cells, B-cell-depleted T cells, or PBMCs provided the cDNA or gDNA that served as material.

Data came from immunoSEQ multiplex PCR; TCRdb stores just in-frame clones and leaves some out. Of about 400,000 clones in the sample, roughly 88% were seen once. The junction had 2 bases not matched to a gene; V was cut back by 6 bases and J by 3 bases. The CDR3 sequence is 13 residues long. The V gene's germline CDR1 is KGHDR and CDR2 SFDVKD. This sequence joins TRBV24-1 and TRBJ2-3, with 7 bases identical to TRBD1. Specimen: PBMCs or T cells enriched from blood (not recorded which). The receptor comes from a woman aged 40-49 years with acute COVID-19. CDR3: CATSMGQTDTQYF. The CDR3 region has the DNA TGTGCCACCAGTATGGGACAGACAGATACGCAGTATTTT.